This T cell receptor (beta chain) was recorded in a study of radiotherapy plus CTLA-4 blockade in lung cancer. Whole-study context: The study recorded objective responses in 15% to 20% of patients and disease control in around 33%. Findings and caveats of the study: Early shifts in blood T cell clones, with interferon-beta, reportedly predicted response best. Following radiotherapy plus ipilimumab, tumor-derived TCR clones expanded in the blood.

The CDR3 extends over 11 amino acids. V gave up 7 bases and J gave up 7 bases, with 10 bases separating them. Germline V CDR1 and CDR2: LNHDA, SQIVND (reference sequence). Sequenced by immunoSEQ multiplex PCR; TCRdb stores in-frame clones only, minus some. The sample has around 110,000 clones; roughly 86% are singletons. On this clone: Its antigen is undetermined.

This receptor was taken from a human donor with non-small cell lung cancer that progressed on radiotherapy plus ipilimumab. Some clones in this sample may be carry-over from other donors' samples. The starting material was peripheral blood, obtained from a patient treated with radiotherapy plus ipilimumab. This rearrangement joins TRBV19 to TRBJ1-1; no definite D call. In DNA form, the CDR3 reads TGTGCCAGTACCAAAGCAAGTGAAGCTTTCTTT. Its translation: CASTKASEAFF.